This T cell receptor beta chain was obtained from a study of T cell responses to AZD1222 COVID-19 vaccine. Study-wide findings and caveats: Donors were mostly white British, more females; clonal diversity possibly underestimated. After the peak T cell response, and only then, were repertoires sampled.

Some second doses came at about 4 weeks and others at about 12 weeks; these were pooled. CDR3 length: 19 residues. Trimming stripped 5 bases from V and 4 bases from J, with 27 bases between. The germline V gene encodes CDR1 LNHDA and CDR2 SQIVND (reference sequence). This clone was seen just once. The antigen remains unidentified. Using immunoSEQ multiplex PCR, the repertoire was profiled, and TCRdb retains in-frame clones only, with some absent. The table records some 69,000 clones, roughly 83% of them present only once. The V call is TRBV19, the J call TRBJ1-5; possible D gene TRBD1, 5 bases. This material consisted of peripheral blood, taken 28 days after the second AZD1222 dose. This sequence originates from an adult who received the AZD1222 COVID-19 vaccine. The CDR3 sequence is CASSLRGKSGTPANQPQHF. The CDR3 DNA reads TGTGCCAGTAGTCTCCGGGGGAAAAGCGGGACCCCGGCAAATCAGCCCCAGCATTTT.